Shown below are 22 T cell receptor beta chains from a single sample sequenced in a study of blood T cell repertoires in COVID-19. This table comes from immunoSEQ multiplex PCR, and its TCRdb copy is limited to in-frame clones, with some not included. In the table there are 120,000 to 150,000 clones, approximately 90% of which are singletons. The sample consisted of peripheral blood. The source of these receptors is a woman older than 75 with acute or convalescent COVID-19.

The genes are TRBV5-4 and TRBJ2-5, with no clear D. Germline V gene data show CDR1 as SGHNT and CDR2 as YYREEE (reference sequence). V was cut by 0 bases and J by 2 bases, with 5 bases left in between. CDR3 size: 13 residues. The CDR3 is CASSLGGQETQYF. Here the CDR3 DNA reads TGTGCCAGCAGCTTGGGCGGTCAAGAGACCCAGTACTTC.

This clone is a singleton in its sample. The chain joins TRBV3-1 (or the pseudogene TRBV3-2) to TRBJ1-2; 9 bases are shared with TRBD1. Germline CDR1 reads LGHDT; CDR2 reads YNNKEL (reference sequence). This CDR3 is built from 15 residues. J was trimmed by 6 bases and V by 2 bases; bases with no gene match: 7. CDR3 loop: CASSQNYRDRDGYTF. Here the CDR3 DNA reads TGTGCCAGCAGCCAAAATTATCGGGACAGGGATGGCTACACCTTC.

The chain recombines TRBV19 with TRBJ1-2; the D is unclear. V was clipped by 10 bases and J by 8 bases, with 35 bases between them. Germline CDR1 and CDR2: LNHDA and SQIVND (reference sequence). The CDR3 is 18 amino acids. The CDR3, as DNA: TGTGCCACTTATTTAGACCAAAAAGCCACCGGGCCATGGGAGGGCTACACCTTC. Translating gives CATYLDQKATGPWEGYTF.

The genes are TRBV2 and TRBJ1-1, with D tentatively TRBD1 (5 bases). The length of the CDR3 is 13 residues. CDR1 is SNHLY, CDR2 FYNNEI, per germline. Deletions cut 4 bases from V and 2 bases from J, with 8 bases between. CDR3 region: CASSVDSNTEAFF. Written as DNA, the CDR3 is TGTGCCAGCAGTGTCGACAGTAACACTGAAGCTTTCTTT.

The chain is built from TRBV6-4 and TRBJ1-1, with a tentative D call TRBD1 (5 bases). Germline V gene data show CDR1 as MRHNA and CDR2 as SNTAGT. The CDR3 loop spans 13 amino acids. V was clipped by 7 bases and J by 8 bases, with 17 bases between them. As DNA, the CDR3 is TGTGCCAGCATTCGACCCGGCAGGGCGGAAGCTTTCTTT. This translates into CASIRPGRAEAFF.

This chain connects TRBV7-3 to TRBJ1-2; 9 bases line up with TRBD1. The germline gives CDR1 SGHTA, CDR2 FQGTGA. The CDR3 loop spans 13 amino acids. The J segment lost 8 bases and the V segment lost 4 bases, leaving 5 bases of the junction unmatched. CDR3 bases: TGTGCCAGCAGCTCCCGGACAGGGGAAGGCTACACCTTC. This sequence encodes CASSSRTGEGYTF.

The rearrangement joins TRBV5-6 to TRBJ2-5, with TRBD1 identical over 11 bases. Trimming removed 2 bases from V and 5 bases from J; junction bases left unmatched: 5. From germline, CDR1 is SGHDT and CDR2 YYEEEE. The CDR3 spans 15 residues. The CDR3 reads CASSFWTGGSETQYF. In nucleotides, the CDR3 is TGTGCCAGCAGCTTTTGGACAGGGGGCAGTGAGACCCAGTACTTC.

Turning to this clone: Other DNA sequences in the sample encode the same CDR3. The chain joins TRBV7-2 to TRBJ1-5; D is ambiguous. Trimming cost V 1 base and J 2 bases, with 6 bases left between them. CDR1 and CDR2 (germline): SGHTA, FQGNSA. The CDR3 has 14 residues. The CDR3 reads CASSLVQGNQPQHF. Here the CDR3 DNA reads TGTGCCAGCAGCTTAGTCCAGGGCAATCAGCCCCAGCATTTT.

The V call is TRBV5-4, the J call TRBJ2-2, with 10 bases lining up with TRBD1. The CDR3 loop spans 15 amino acids. Trimming took 4 bases from V and 4 from J; bases not matched to a gene: 4. The germline CDR1 and CDR2 sequences are SGHNT and YYREEE (reference sequence). CDR3 sequence reads: CASSMGQGSTGELFF. The CDR3 coding sequence is TGTGCCAGCAGCATGGGACAGGGGAGCACCGGGGAGCTGTTTTTT.

The chain links TRBV6-5 to TRBJ2-7; TRBD2 agrees at 8 bases. Germline CDR1 is MNHEY and CDR2 is SVGAGI. V dropped 6 bases and J dropped 4; count of bases not matched to a gene: 8. The CDR3 extends over 14 amino acids. CDR3 region: CASRYSGGTYEQYF. Written as DNA, the CDR3 is TGTGCCAGCAGGTACAGCGGGGGTACGTACGAGCAGTACTTC.

The V gene is TRBV29-1, the J gene TRBJ1-2; D is ambiguous. There are 12 residues in the CDR3. V was trimmed by 2 bases and J by 5 bases, leaving 9 bases between them. CDR1 is SQVTM, CDR2 ANQGSEA, per germline. The CDR3 nucleotides read TGCAGCGTTGAATCGACACCGTATGGCTACACCTTC. Translating it yields CSVESTPYGYTF. The variable domain in full, with the rest retrieved from reference TRBV29-1 and TRBJ1-2, is SAVISQKPSRDICQRGTSLTIQCQVDSQVTMMFWYRQQPGQSLTLIATANQGSEATYESGFVIDKFPISRPNLTFSTLTVSNMSPEDSSIYLCSVESTPYGYTFGSGTRLTVV.

The chain couples TRBV18 to TRBJ1-1; D perhaps matches TRBD1 (5 bases). The CDR3 has 13 amino acids. Germline CDR1 KGHSH, CDR2 LQKENI. Deletions cut 3 bases from V and 5 bases from J, with 10 bases between. CDR3 bases: TGTGCCAGCTCACCTCCGGGGGGGACTGAAGCTTTCTTT. It yields the protein CASSPPGGTEAFF.

The chain has TRBV14 and TRBJ2-2; 7 nucleotides align to TRBD1. After removal of 4 bases from V and 4 bases from J, the junction contained 9 bases not matched to a gene. The germline V gene has CDR1 SGHDN and CDR2 FVKESK. There are 16 residues in the CDR3. The CDR3: CASSRPTGRATGELFF. CDR3 in DNA: TGTGCCAGCAGCCGACCGACAGGGCGAGCCACCGGGGAGCTGTTTTTT.

The CDR3 coding sequence is TGTGCCAGCAGTGACCAGGGACAGTTTTATAATTCACCCCTCCACTTT. Protein sequence: CASSDQGQFYNSPLHF. V is TRBV25-1 and J is TRBJ1-6, with TRBD1 matching over 7 bases. This CDR3 contains 16 residues. From germline, CDR1 is MGHDK and CDR2 SYGVNS. J gave up 4 bases and V 3 bases, and 6 bases lay outside the gene matches.

V and J are TRBV10-3 and TRBJ1-1; TRBD1 might be the D (6 bases). Trimming left V 7 bases short and J 7 bases short, with 22 bases between. This CDR3 contains 15 residues. Germline assignment: CDR1 ENHRY and CDR2 SYGVKD. As DNA, the CDR3 is TGTGCCATCATAAGGGGACACCGGGAAAGTGGTGAAGCTTTCTTT. It specifies CAIIRGHRESGEAFF.

The J gene is TRBJ2-2, the V gene TRBV19; D not resolved. This CDR3 has 12 residues. With 7 bases removed from V and 3 bases from J, the gap between germline ends came to 6 bases. Germline V lookup: CDR1 LNHDA, CDR2 SQIVND (reference sequence). CDR3 bases: TGTGCCAGTAAGGAGTACACCGGGGAGCTGTTTTTT. It yields the protein CASKEYTGELFF.

The V gene is TRBV5-1, the J gene TRBJ2-3; 12 bases map to TRBD2. This CDR3 has 15 amino acids. Losses at the gene ends were 3 bases for V and 5 bases for J; bases not matched to a gene: 4. Germline V lookup: CDR1 SGHRS, CDR2 YFSETQ. CDR3 bases: TGCGCCAGCAGCTCCCAGACTAGCGGGGGAGATACGCAGTATTTT. Its translation is CASSSQTSGGDTQYF.

The chain uses TRBV27 and TRBJ2-2; maybe TRBD2 (5 bases). The CDR3 totals 20 residues. V was cut by 7 bases and J by 1 base, with 28 bases left in between. The germline gives CDR1 MNHEY, CDR2 SMNVEV (reference sequence). The CDR3 coding sequence is TGTGCCAGCATTGAACGACCCCTAAGGCGGGCAGTTCGGAACACCGGGGAGCTGTTTTTT. The encoded protein is CASIERPLRRAVRNTGELFF.

The rearrangement links TRBV9 to TRBJ1-2, with D possibly matching TRBD1 (5 bases). From germline, CDR1 is SGDLS and CDR2 YYNGEE. The V and J ends lost 3 bases and 2 bases respectively, with 11 bases between them. The CDR3 has 14 residues. In nucleotides, the CDR3 is TGTGCCAGCAGCGGCAACCGGGGGAACTATGGCTACACCTTC. This gives the protein CASSGNRGNYGYTF.

This sequence joins TRBV5-1 and TRBJ2-1; 9 positions match TRBD2. With V trimmed by 4 bases and J by 0 bases, 14 bases remained unmatched. The V gene's germline CDR1 is SGHRS and CDR2 YFSETQ. CDR3 length: 19 amino acids. This CDR3 reads CASSPFLAGAPSSYNEQFF. CDR3 bases: TGCGCCAGCAGCCCGTTTTTAGCGGGGGCCCCAAGCTCCTACAATGAGCAGTTCTTC. The variable domain in full, with the rest retrieved from reference TRBV5-1 and TRBJ2-1, is KAGVTQTPRYLIKTRGQQVTLSCSPISGHRSVSWYQQTPGQGLQFLFEYFSETQRNKGNFPGRFSGRQFSNSRSEMNVSTLELGDSALYLCASSPFLAGAPSSYNEQFFGPGTRLTVL.

The chain couples TRBV10-3 to TRBJ1-1, with D possibly matching TRBD1 (5 bases). CDR3 length: 14 amino acids. V was trimmed by 2 bases and J by 1 base, leaving 8 bases between them. Germline assignment: CDR1 ENHRY and CDR2 SYGVKD. The CDR3 loop is CAISEIQANTEAFF. The CDR3 nucleotides read TGTGCCATCAGTGAGATACAGGCGAACACTGAAGCTTTCTTT.

This clone showed up just once. The V gene is TRBV7-3, the J gene TRBJ2-5; TRBD2 matches 8 bases. The CDR3 consists of 15 residues. V dropped 3 bases and J dropped 2; count of bases not matched to a gene: 5. The germline CDR1 and CDR2 sequences are SGHTA and FQGTGA. The CDR3 nucleotides are TGTGCCAGCAGCTTTAGCGGGACACCTCAAGAGACCCAGTACTTC. It translates to CASSFSGTPQETQYF.